This T cell receptor beta chain was recovered during a study of T cells in Graves' hyperthyroidism and ophthalmopathy. Study information: Peripheral blood samples were taken at initial diagnosis, prior to any treatment. Study findings and constraints: In simple terms, a model built on 13 V-J features told ophthalmopathy apart from stable hyperthyroidism.

The TCR beta CDR3 regions underwent amplification using RNA transcripts as the source. First-round RT-PCR of the TCR CDR3 relied on the HTBI primer set. TCRdb re-called the multiplex PCR reads with MiXCR, one entry per CDR3 protein. The table includes 560,000 or so distinct CDR3 sequences, just under 20% detected once. Losses at the gene ends were 1 base for V and 2 bases for J; bases not matched to a gene: 5. CDR3 length: 15 amino acids. Germline values: CDR1 SGHVS, CDR2 FNYEAQ. Ten or more counts support this clonotype. As yet, its antigen is unknown. Exclusion followed for patients with uncontrolled infection, other autoimmune disease, pregnancy or lactation.

This sequence joins TRBV7-6 and TRBJ2-7, with TRBD1 matching 7 bases. The sequence came from a man in his forties or fifties with Graves' ophthalmopathy. Sequencing was performed on blood. CDR3 nucleotides: TGTGCCAGCAGCTTAGGGAAAGGGACAGCCTACGAGCAGTACTTC. Translated, it gives CASSLGKGTAYEQYF.